The T cell receptor beta chain under discussion was sequenced for a study of a mutant IDH1 vaccine in newly diagnosed glioma. The protocol was immunoSEQ multiplex PCR, while the TCRdb copy is restricted to in-frame clones and leaves out a portion. This table holds more than 55,000 clones, approximately 84% found once. Time point specified: week 11, during vaccination. Vaccination comprised doses that each held 300 ug of mutant IDH1 20-mer peptide, plus topical imiquimod. A note on this clone: Its antigen remains unknown.

Between the trimmed V and J ends, which lost 5 bases and 0 bases, there was a span of 17 bases. The CDR3 contains 17 residues. Per the germline V gene, CDR1 is MDHEN and CDR2 is SYDVKM. The receptor was derived from a man aged 30 to 45 with glioma. The sample was PBMCs, taken from a glioma patient whose treatment included an IDH1 peptide vaccine. This chain links TRBV28 with TRBJ2-1, with D maybe TRBD2 (6 bases). This CDR3 reads CASSKGRREPSYNEQFF. The CDR3 nucleotides read TGTGCCAGCAGTAAGGGCCGTCGGGAGCCCTCCTACAATGAGCAGTTCTTC.